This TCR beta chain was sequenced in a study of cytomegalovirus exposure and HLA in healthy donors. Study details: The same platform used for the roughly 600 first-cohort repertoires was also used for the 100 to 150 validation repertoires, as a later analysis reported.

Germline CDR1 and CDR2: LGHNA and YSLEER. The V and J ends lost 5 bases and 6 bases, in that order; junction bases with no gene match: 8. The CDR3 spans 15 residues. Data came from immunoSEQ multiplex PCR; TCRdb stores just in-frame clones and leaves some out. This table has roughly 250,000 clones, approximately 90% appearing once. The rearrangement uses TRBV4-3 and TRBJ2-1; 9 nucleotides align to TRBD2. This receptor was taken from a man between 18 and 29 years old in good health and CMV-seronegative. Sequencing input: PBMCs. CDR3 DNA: TGCGCCAGCAGCGGGTGGCTAGCGGGAATCAATGAGCAGTTCTTC. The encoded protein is CASSGWLAGINEQFF.